This T cell receptor beta chain was observed in a study of blood T cell repertoires in COVID-19. Study summary: The samples span acute and convalescent COVID-19 from the United States, Italy and Spain. From T cells, B-cell-depleted T cells, or PBMCs came the material, which was cDNA or gDNA.

The V gene's germline CDR1 is SQVTM and CDR2 ANQGSEA. This CDR3 region has 11 residues. Source study methods: The authors estimated nucleated cell counts from reference gene primer amplification. TCRdb's table, derived via immunoSEQ multiplex PCR, lists solely in-frame clones and lacks some. V and J calls and clone size are as listed in that table; D and trimming were resolved from the DNA. The sample lists 60,000 to 80,000 clones; 85% were seen once. The table lists this clone with a few counts. The sample contains more than one DNA sequence encoding this CDR3. Sequencing was done on a sample of peripheral blood. This TCR came from a man aged 45 to 65 with acute or convalescent COVID-19. The gene calls are TRBV29-1 and TRBJ2-1; the match to TRBD2 covers 8 bases. CDR3: CSGTSSDEQFF. The CDR3 nucleotides read TGCAGTGGGACTAGTTCCGATGAGCAGTTCTTC.